The 14 T cell receptor beta chains below come from one sample, sequenced in a study of T cells after yellow fever vaccination. TCRdb re-analysed the 5' RACE reads in MiXCR, keeping a single row per CDR3 protein. Seen here are just under 600,000 distinct CDR3 sequences, 13% observed once, and the top ten hold more than 12%. The source material was PBMCs, sampled on the day of the yellow fever booster vaccination. All receptors derive from a man in his thirties or forties who received the YFV17D yellow fever vaccine.

The rearrangement links TRBV3-1 to TRBJ2-1; TRBD2 might be the D (6 bases). The V and J ends lost 1 base and 0 bases respectively, with 13 bases between them. CDR1 is LGHDT and CDR2 is YNNKEL in the germline V gene (reference sequence). The CDR3 runs 17 residues. In DNA form, the CDR3 reads TGTGCCAGCAGCCAAGCGGGTAGCGGTAGCTCCTACAATGAGCAGTTCTTC. It translates to CASSQAGSGSSYNEQFF.

The chain recombines TRBV6-2 or TRBV6-3 with TRBJ2-5; D call uncertain. The V and J ends lost 5 bases and 1 base respectively, with 11 bases between them. This CDR3 has 14 residues. Germline CDR1 MNHEY, CDR2 SVGEGT. The CDR3 DNA is TGTGCCAGCAGTAAGACGCCGGTCCAAGAGACCCAGTACTTC. This encodes CASSKTPVQETQYF.

This clonotype was observed a few times. V and J are TRBV12-3 or TRBV12-4 and TRBJ1-1, with no clear D. Trimming cost V 8 bases and J 4 bases, with 14 bases left between them. CDR3 length: 13 amino acids. CDR3 loop: CASVSKAFTEAFF. The DNA of the CDR3 is TGTGCCAGCGTTAGTAAGGCATTCACTGAAGCTTTCTTT.

This clonotype has just a few counts. The V gene is TRBV6-2 or TRBV6-3, the J gene TRBJ2-7, with 9 bases that match TRBD2. The CDR3 runs to 15 residues. V shed 6 bases, J shed 4 bases, and the junction held 10 bases outside the gene matches. Germline CDR1 reads MNHEY; CDR2 reads SVGEGT. CDR3 bases: TGTGCCAGCAGCTATGGGCTAGCGGGAAATTACGAGCAGTACTTC. It codes for CASSYGLAGNYEQYF.

This clonotype has only a few counts. The DNA for the CDR3 is TGTGCCAGCAGTTACTATGGTAGCGCAACCAATGAGCAGTTCTTC. Protein sequence: CASSYYGSATNEQFF. The chain has TRBV6-2 or TRBV6-3 and TRBJ2-1, with D perhaps TRBD2 (5 bases). Germline V gene data show CDR1 as MNHEY and CDR2 as SVGEGT. V lost 1 base and J lost 6, with 13 bases in between. This CDR3 contains 15 residues.

This clonotype appeared many times. The chain has TRBV6-5 and TRBJ2-5, with D unresolved. Trimming removed 1 base from V and 7 bases from J, with 10 bases in between. The length of the CDR3 is 13 residues. CDR1 and CDR2 from the germline V gene are MNHEY and SVGAGI. CDR3 in amino acids: CASSYYSTGTQYF. Here the CDR3 DNA reads TGTGCCAGCAGTTACTATTCTACGGGGACCCAGTACTTC.

This clonotype came up a few times. The chain uses TRBV5-6 and TRBJ2-5; D is unclear. CDR3 length: 14 residues. V lost 0 bases and J lost 5, with 11 bases in between. Germline CDR1 reads SGHDT; CDR2 reads YYEEEE. The CDR3 loop is CASSLVPVEETQYF. CDR3 in DNA: TGTGCCAGCAGCTTGGTCCCGGTGGAGGAGACCCAGTACTTC.

V is TRBV29-1 and J is TRBJ2-7; D is possibly TRBD1 (6 bases). CDR1 is SQVTM, CDR2 ANQGSEA, per germline. The V end lost 0 bases, the J end lost 2 bases, and 14 bases lay between the germline ends. The CDR3 length is 15 residues. The CDR3 region is CSVEEAGDVTYEQYF. Written as DNA, the CDR3 is TGCAGCGTTGAAGAGGCAGGGGATGTAACCTACGAGCAGTACTTC.

The genes are TRBV18 and TRBJ2-3, with D unclear. This CDR3 has 12 residues. Germline CDR1 reads KGHSH; CDR2 reads LQKENI. V was trimmed by 8 bases and J by 1 base, leaving 7 bases between them. The CDR3 loop reads CASGPGTDTQYF. In nucleotides, the CDR3 is TGTGCCAGCGGACCCGGCACAGATACGCAGTATTTT.

This clonotype was detected only a few times. The V call is TRBV7-9, the J call TRBJ1-2, with D uncertain. CDR3 size: 14 residues. V dropped 3 bases and J dropped 0 bases, with 8 bases sitting between them. CDR1 and CDR2 (germline): SEHNR, FQNEAQ (reference sequence). CDR3 loop: CASSFFLTNYGYTF. The CDR3 coding sequence is TGTGCCAGCAGCTTCTTCCTTACTAACTATGGCTACACCTTC.

The table lists this clonotype with a few counts. The genes are TRBV20-1 and TRBJ2-2, with D possibly TRBD2 on 5 matching bases. The germline V gene has CDR1 DFQATT and CDR2 SNEGSKA (reference sequence). This CDR3 has 18 amino acids. V lost 0 bases to trimming and J lost 0 bases, with 17 bases between them. CDR3 residues: CSARDGKSGFPNTGELFF. In nucleotides, the CDR3 is TGCAGTGCTAGAGATGGGAAAAGCGGTTTCCCGAACACCGGGGAGCTGTTTTTT.

CDR3 in amino acids: CSARNGRPDTQYF. In DNA form, the CDR3 reads TGCAGTGCTAGGAATGGGAGGCCAGATACGCAGTATTTT. The V and J genes are TRBV20-1 and TRBJ2-3; a possible D gene is TRBD2 (6 bases). The CDR3 covers 13 residues. Germline CDR1 DFQATT, CDR2 SNEGSKA (reference sequence). V shed 3 bases and J shed 4 bases, with 11 bases lying between them.

The sample holds a few counts of this clonotype. The V gene is TRBV19, the J gene TRBJ2-7; 12 positions agree with TRBD1. With 1 base clipped from V and 2 bases from J, the junction kept 15 bases outside the gene matches. Looked up from germline, CDR1 is LNHDA and CDR2 is SQIVND (reference sequence). This CDR3 contains 20 residues. CDR3 DNA sequence: TGTGCCAGTAGTATAGCTCTTACCGGGACAGGGGGCTCCTTCGCCTACGAGCAGTACTTC. Amino acid sequence: CASSIALTGTGGSFAYEQYF.

This clonotype was seen a few times. V usage is TRBV11-1 and J usage is TRBJ2-1; possible D gene TRBD2, 6 bases. CDR3 length: 19 residues. The germline V gene encodes CDR1 SGHAT and CDR2 FQDESV (reference sequence). Trimming pared 5 bases from V and 1 base from J, leaving 24 bases between. The CDR3 coding sequence is TGTGCCAGCAGCGGGGACTTTCCGACTTCCTCGGGGTCCTACAATGAGCAGTTCTTC. Residues: CASSGDFPTSSGSYNEQFF.